This is a list of T cell receptor beta chains from one sample in a study of blood T cells in healthy people across ages. TCRdb re-called the 5' RACE reads through MiXCR, storing one row per CDR3 protein. The sample comprises more than 900,000 distinct CDR3 sequences, 25% of which are singletons, and about 0.8% rests with the top ten. This sample was also put to use in a study of T cells of mothers and their children.

Input material: blood. These receptors all stem from a girl aged 2-10 years in good health. Both conserved end residues are part of each CDR3. The order of the fields is J gene, clone size, D gene, V gene, CDR3 DNA, CDR3 protein. D genes are given only for firm matches. A clone size is listed for some rows: how often the clone was seen (once, few, many), or a class if it is expanded.

J gene: TRBJ2-1
clone size: many
D gene: TRBD1
V gene: TRBV27
CDR3 DNA: TGTGCCAGCAGTTTAGTGACAGGGCACGAGCAGTTCTTC
CDR3 protein: CASSLVTGHEQFF

J gene: TRBJ2-5
clone size: few
D gene: -
V gene: TRBV29-1
CDR3 DNA: TGCAGCGTCACAGGGTCCAAAGAGACCCAGTACTTC
CDR3 protein: CSVTGSKETQYF

J gene: TRBJ1-2
clone size: once
D gene: TRBD1
V gene: TRBV12-3/TRBV12-4
CDR3 DNA: TGTGCCAGCAGTTATCTCGGGACAGAATATGGCTACACCTTC
CDR3 protein: CASSYLGTEYGYTF

J gene: TRBJ1-1
clone size: -
D gene: TRBD1
V gene: TRBV13
CDR3 DNA: TGTGCCAGCAGCCCCCGACAGGGCATCGGGAAGAACACTGAAGCTTTCTTT
CDR3 protein: CASSPRQGIGKNTEAFF

J gene: TRBJ2-7
clone size: few
D gene: TRBD2
V gene: TRBV12-3/TRBV12-4
CDR3 DNA: TGTGCCAGCAGCTTAGGGACTAGCGGGATGGGGGAGCAGTACTTC
CDR3 protein: CASSLGTSGMGEQYF

J gene: TRBJ2-7
clone size: -
D gene: -
V gene: TRBV12-3/TRBV12-4
CDR3 DNA: TGTGCCTCAACGGGGGAAATCAGCCCCTACGAGCAGTACTTC
CDR3 protein: CASTGEISPYEQYF

J gene: TRBJ1-4
clone size: few
D gene: -
V gene: TRBV6-5
CDR3 DNA: TGTGCCAGCAGAGATCTGACGACTAATGAAAAACTGTTTTTT
CDR3 protein: CASRDLTTNEKLFF

J gene: TRBJ1-1
clone size: -
D gene: -
V gene: TRBV7-2
CDR3 DNA: TGTGCCAGCAGCTTAGTGGCGGGGGGCTTTAGCACTGAAGCTTTCTTT
CDR3 protein: CASSLVAGGFSTEAFF

J gene: TRBJ2-1
clone size: -
D gene: TRBD2
V gene: TRBV4-3
CDR3 DNA: TGCGCCAGCAGCCAAGATCGGGGCGGGAGCTCCTACAATGAGCAGTTCTTC
CDR3 protein: CASSQDRGGSSYNEQFF

J gene: TRBJ2-7
clone size: -
D gene: TRBD2
V gene: TRBV20-1
CDR3 DNA: TGCAGTGCTAGAGGCCTGCGGGAGTACGAATCCTACGAGCAGTACTTC
CDR3 protein: CSARGLREYESYEQYF

J gene: TRBJ2-1
clone size: few
D gene: -
V gene: TRBV20-1
CDR3 DNA: TGCAGTGCTAGGACGGGAGATCACTACAATGAGCAGTTCTTC
CDR3 protein: CSARTGDHYNEQFF

J gene: TRBJ2-2
clone size: -
D gene: TRBD1
V gene: TRBV9
CDR3 DNA: TGTGCCAGCAGCGGTAGACAGGGCATGGACGGGGAGCTGTTTTTT
CDR3 protein: CASSGRQGMDGELFF

J gene: TRBJ2-3
clone size: -
D gene: -
V gene: TRBV5-1
CDR3 DNA: TGCGCCAGCAGCCTGGGGGACTTCAGCACAGATACGCAGTATTTT
CDR3 protein: CASSLGDFSTDTQYF

J gene: TRBJ2-5
clone size: -
D gene: -
V gene: TRBV5-1
CDR3 DNA: TGCGCCAGCAGCAACACGGACTATCAAGAGACCCAGTACTTC
CDR3 protein: CASSNTDYQETQYF

J gene: TRBJ2-2
clone size: -
D gene: TRBD2
V gene: TRBV29-1
CDR3 DNA: TGCAGCGTTGGGAGAGCGGGGGCTACCGGGGAGCTGTTTTTT
CDR3 protein: CSVGRAGATGELFF

J gene: TRBJ1-4
clone size: few
D gene: -
V gene: TRBV12-3/TRBV12-4
CDR3 DNA: TGTGCCAGCAAAAGTCAGAAATATGAAAAACTGTTTTTT
CDR3 protein: CASKSQKYEKLFF

J gene: TRBJ2-3
clone size: few
D gene: TRBD2
V gene: TRBV20-1
CDR3 DNA: TGCAGTGCTTACGGGGGGTACACAGATACGCAGTATTTT
CDR3 protein: CSAYGGYTDTQYF

J gene: TRBJ2-7
clone size: -
D gene: -
V gene: TRBV19
CDR3 DNA: TGTGCCAGTAGCTACGACATGGGCTCCTACGAGCAGTACTTC
CDR3 protein: CASSYDMGSYEQYF

J gene: TRBJ1-2
clone size: -
D gene: -
V gene: TRBV5-1
CDR3 DNA: TGCGCCAGCAGCTTGGTTTTAGGGGGACATTGGGGCTACACCTTC
CDR3 protein: CASSLVLGGHWGYTF

J gene: TRBJ2-1
clone size: few
D gene: TRBD2
V gene: TRBV7-8
CDR3 DNA: TGTGCCAGCAGCTTAGTAGTAGCGGGGGACTACAATGAGCAGTTCTTC
CDR3 protein: CASSLVVAGDYNEQFF

J gene: TRBJ1-6
clone size: -
D gene: -
V gene: TRBV6-5
CDR3 DNA: TGTGCCAGCAGCTACTCCCAGTCACCCCTCCACTTT
CDR3 protein: CASSYSQSPLHF

J gene: TRBJ2-7
clone size: -
D gene: -
V gene: TRBV3-1
CDR3 DNA: TGTGCCAGCAGGCACACAGGGAACGAGCAGTACTTC
CDR3 protein: CASRHTGNEQYF

J gene: TRBJ2-5
clone size: -
D gene: -
V gene: TRBV7-6
CDR3 DNA: TGTGCCAGCAGCATCCCTCCGGAGACCCAGTACTTC
CDR3 protein: CASSIPPETQYF

J gene: TRBJ2-3
clone size: few
D gene: TRBD2
V gene: TRBV4-3
CDR3 DNA: TGCGCCAGCAGCCCGAAGCGGGGGGTAGCAGATACGCAGTATTTT
CDR3 protein: CASSPKRGVADTQYF

J gene: TRBJ2-7
clone size: few
D gene: TRBD1
V gene: TRBV15
CDR3 DNA: TGTGCCACCAGCAGGGACAGGGGGCGCGACGAGCAGTACTTC
CDR3 protein: CATSRDRGRDEQYF

J gene: TRBJ1-1
clone size: -
D gene: TRBD1
V gene: TRBV12-3/TRBV12-4
CDR3 DNA: TGTGCCAGCAGTTTAGCCAGGGACAGGGCCCCTGAAGCTTTCTTT
CDR3 protein: CASSLARDRAPEAFF

J gene: TRBJ1-2
clone size: -
D gene: -
V gene: TRBV6-1
CDR3 DNA: TGTGCCAGCAGTGAAGCGCGGGGCGGAACCGACTACACCTTC
CDR3 protein: CASSEARGGTDYTF

J gene: TRBJ1-3
clone size: -
D gene: -
V gene: TRBV7-6
CDR3 DNA: TGTGCCAGCAGCTTAGAAGCGAGGAGCTCTGGAAACACCATATATTTT
CDR3 protein: CASSLEARSSGNTIYF

J gene: TRBJ2-2
clone size: -
D gene: -
V gene: TRBV20-1
CDR3 DNA: TGCAGTGCTAGAGAGCACGTAGGGACCGGGGAGCTGTTTTTT
CDR3 protein: CSAREHVGTGELFF

J gene: TRBJ1-5
clone size: few
D gene: TRBD1
V gene: TRBV28
CDR3 DNA: TGTGCCATCTCAATAACAGGGGGGGATCAGCCCCAGCATTTT
CDR3 protein: CAISITGGDQPQHF

J gene: TRBJ2-7
clone size: few
D gene: -
V gene: TRBV24-1
CDR3 DNA: TGTGCCACCAGTGATTTAATCGGGGACAATACCTACGAGCAGTACTTC
CDR3 protein: CATSDLIGDNTYEQYF

J gene: TRBJ2-5
clone size: -
D gene: TRBD2
V gene: TRBV4-1
CDR3 DNA: TGCGCCAGCAGCCAAGATTGGCTAGCGGTCCAAGAGACCCAGTACTTC
CDR3 protein: CASSQDWLAVQETQYF

J gene: TRBJ2-7
clone size: few
D gene: TRBD2
V gene: TRBV7-3
CDR3 DNA: TGTGCCAGCAGTCCTAACCAAGTTGGGACTAGCGGGGCTCGCTCCTACGAGCAGTACTTC
CDR3 protein: CASSPNQVGTSGARSYEQYF

J gene: TRBJ2-4
clone size: -
D gene: -
V gene: TRBV20-1
CDR3 DNA: TGCAGTGCTAGACACCCGACAGACCCGCTGAACATTCAGTACTTC
CDR3 protein: CSARHPTDPLNIQYF

J gene: TRBJ2-2
clone size: -
D gene: TRBD2
V gene: TRBV12-3/TRBV12-4
CDR3 DNA: TGTGCCAGCAGTTTATCGGGACTAGCGGTAAACCTGAACACCGGGGAGCTGTTTTTT
CDR3 protein: CASSLSGLAVNLNTGELFF

J gene: TRBJ2-6
clone size: -
D gene: -
V gene: TRBV19
CDR3 DNA: TGTGCCAGTAGTATTGAGGGAGGGGGCTCTGGGGCCAACGTCCTGACTTTC
CDR3 protein: CASSIEGGGSGANVLTF

J gene: TRBJ2-7
clone size: -
D gene: -
V gene: TRBV11-3
CDR3 DNA: TGTGCCAGCAGTTCGACTTATTTCTACGAGCAGTACTTC
CDR3 protein: CASSSTYFYEQYF

J gene: TRBJ2-7
clone size: few
D gene: -
V gene: TRBV28
CDR3 DNA: TGTGCCAGCAGTACCCCTGAATTTACCTCCTACGAGCAGTACTTC
CDR3 protein: CASSTPEFTSYEQYF

J gene: TRBJ1-4
clone size: few
D gene: TRBD1
V gene: TRBV29-1
CDR3 DNA: TGCAGCGTTGCCGGGACAGGAGATGAAAAACTGTTTTTT
CDR3 protein: CSVAGTGDEKLFF

J gene: TRBJ2-3
clone size: -
D gene: -
V gene: TRBV5-1
CDR3 DNA: TGCGCCAGCAGCAAGAGGTTGGCTCTTGGGGTCACAGATACGCAGTATTTT
CDR3 protein: CASSKRLALGVTDTQYF

J gene: TRBJ2-7
clone size: -
D gene: TRBD1
V gene: TRBV9
CDR3 DNA: TGTGCCAGCAGCGCAGATAGGACAGGGGGCAATTACGAGCAGTACTTC
CDR3 protein: CASSADRTGGNYEQYF

J gene: TRBJ2-7
clone size: few
D gene: TRBD1
V gene: TRBV5-1
CDR3 DNA: TGCGCCAGCAGCTTAAGCCCCGGGACAGGGCTTCGTCAAGAGCAGTACTTC
CDR3 protein: CASSLSPGTGLRQEQYF

J gene: TRBJ2-3
clone size: few
D gene: -
V gene: TRBV12-5
CDR3 DNA: TGTGCTAGTGGTTTCCAGGGATCGAATACGCAGTATTTT
CDR3 protein: CASGFQGSNTQYF

J gene: TRBJ2-1
clone size: -
D gene: -
V gene: TRBV7-9
CDR3 DNA: TGTGCCAGCAGCTTAGAAGCAGGAGCTTATGGTGAGCAGTTCTTC
CDR3 protein: CASSLEAGAYGEQFF

J gene: TRBJ2-7
clone size: -
D gene: -
V gene: TRBV6-5
CDR3 DNA: TGTGCCAGCAGTAGGTCGCAGCGGCCCTACGAGCAGTACTTC
CDR3 protein: CASSRSQRPYEQYF

J gene: TRBJ2-7
clone size: -
D gene: -
V gene: TRBV3-1
CDR3 DNA: TGTGCCAGCTTGAGCAGGGACAATCACGAGCAGTACTTC
CDR3 protein: CASLSRDNHEQYF